This is a list of T cell receptor beta chains from one sample in a study of OX40 agonist ivuxolimab in advanced cancers. Using immunoSEQ multiplex PCR, the repertoire was profiled, and TCRdb retains in-frame clones only, with some absent. The sample consists of tens of thousands of clones, roughly 88% of them appearing once. The specimen was CD4+ or CD8+ T cells sorted from blood, collected in a trial of the OX40 agonist ivuxolimab. Receptors were obtained from an adult with an advanced solid tumor such as melanoma, head and neck, liver or kidney cancer. Each CDR3 is given with its conserved first and last residue. Fields, in order: clone size, J gene, D gene, V gene, CDR3 protein, CDR3 DNA. D genes are given only for firm matches. The size field is filled for only some rows; it gives once, few, many or a size class.

>-|TRBJ2-1|TRBD2|TRBV27
CASSLSLAGEYYNEQFF
TGTGCCAGCAGTTTATCTCTAGCGGGGGAATATTACAATGAGCAGTTCTTC
>-|TRBJ1-3|TRBD1|TRBV6-5
CASSSTGSGNTIYF
TGTGCCAGCAGCTCGACAGGGTCTGGAAACACCATATATTTT
>-|TRBJ1-5|TRBD1|TRBV6-6
CASRPDRGQDQPQHF
TGTGCCAGCAGGCCGGACAGGGGGCAGGATCAGCCCCAGCATTTT
>-|TRBJ2-2|-|TRBV5-4
CASSLPDQEMTGELFF
TGTGCCAGCAGCTTACCGGACCAAGAAATGACCGGGGAGCTGTTTTTT
>-|TRBJ1-3|-|TRBV27
CASSRTVSGNTIYF
TGTGCCAGCAGTCGGACGGTCTCTGGAAACACCATATATTTT
>few|TRBJ1-5|-|TRBV11-2
CASSLGAGFEGQQPQHF
TGTGCCAGCAGCTTAGGAGCTGGGTTTGAGGGCCAGCAGCCCCAGCATTTT
>once|TRBJ1-2|-|TRBV4-3
CASSQDSTGSNYGYTF
TGCGCCAGCAGCCAAGACTCGACAGGATCTAACTATGGCTACACCTTC
>-|TRBJ1-1|TRBD1|TRBV19
CASSSLQGGNTEAFF
TGTGCCAGTAGCTCACTACAGGGGGGAAACACTGAAGCTTTCTTT
>-|TRBJ1-5|-|TRBV19
CASSRTGTGNQPQHF
TGTGCCAGTAGCCGAACAGGGACGGGCAATCAGCCCCAGCATTTT
>once|TRBJ2-5|TRBD2|TRBV28
CASSLKAGVQETQYF
TGTGCCAGCAGTTTAAAAGCGGGGGTACAAGAGACCCAGTACTTC
>-|TRBJ1-2|TRBD1|TRBV7-6
CASRKLQGGGYGYTF
TGTGCCAGCAGGAAGTTACAGGGGGGTGGTTATGGCTACACCTTC
>-|TRBJ1-1|-|TRBV25-1
CASSDTGIHPSMNTEAFF
TGTGCCAGCAGTGACACAGGAATCCATCCGTCCATGAACACTGAAGCTTTCTTT
>-|TRBJ2-2|-|TRBV9
CASSQTLYTGELFF
TGTGCCAGCAGCCAAACCTTATACACCGGGGAGCTGTTTTTT
>-|TRBJ2-5|-|TRBV9
CASSGGAGETQYF
TGTGCCAGCAGCGGGGGGGCCGGAGAGACCCAGTACTTC
>-|TRBJ2-2|TRBD2|TRBV2
CASTPAVAGALPVGELFF
TGTGCCAGCACCCCCGCCGTAGCGGGGGCCCTCCCGGTCGGGGAGCTGTTTTTT
>-|TRBJ2-3|-|TRBV9
CASSEGGDTQYF
TGTGCCAGCAGCGAAGGGGGAGATACGCAGTATTTT
>-|TRBJ2-5|-|TRBV4-1
CASGYTDSQETQYF
TGCGCCAGCGGGTATACGGACAGCCAAGAGACCCAGTACTTC
>-|TRBJ2-5|-|TRBV5-4
CASSPDSQETQYF
TGTGCCAGCAGCCCCGACAGCCAAGAGACCCAGTACTTC
>-|TRBJ1-2|TRBD1|TRBV9
CASSTSGGANGYTF
TGTGCCAGCAGTACCTCAGGGGGGGCGAATGGCTACACCTTC
>once|TRBJ2-2|-|TRBV7-6
CASSLDRGQRNTGELFF
TGTGCCAGCAGCTTAGACCGCGGACAGAGGAACACCGGGGAGCTGTTTTTT